Each of the 17 T cell receptor beta chains below was sequenced from the same sample in a study of T cell changes during pregnancy in multiple sclerosis. The assay was immunoSEQ multiplex PCR, and TCRdb's table has in-frame clones only and misses some. The sample records 50,000 to 70,000 clones, about nine tenths being singletons. Sequenced here: peripheral blood, sampled in the second trimester of pregnancy. The receptors were sampled from a female donor with multiple sclerosis, enrolled in a pregnancy study.

This clone has just a few counts. V and J are TRBV29-1 and TRBJ1-4; 7 positions match TRBD1. Germline V gene sequence: CDR1 SQVTM, CDR2 ANQGSEA. The V gene end was trimmed by 5 bases and the J gene end by 4 bases; junction bases not matched to a gene: 13. This CDR3 has 16 amino acids. The CDR3 DNA sequence: TGCAGCGTTACCCAGGGGGGTGAGGGGATTAATGAAAAACTGTTTTTT. As protein: CSVTQGGEGINEKLFF.

The chain carries TRBV18 and TRBJ1-1; TRBD1 matches at 8 bases. Trimming cost V 4 bases and J 5 bases; bases outside gene matches: 6. Germline values: CDR1 KGHSH, CDR2 LQKENI. The CDR3 is 14 residues long. CDR3 residues: CASSRQGPGTEAFF. In nucleotides, the CDR3 is TGTGCCAGCTCACGACAGGGGCCGGGGACTGAAGCTTTCTTT.

The genes are TRBV2 and TRBJ1-1; D not certain. The CDR3 extends over 13 amino acids. Germline V CDR1 and CDR2: SNHLY, FYNNEI. Trimming stripped 3 bases from V and 8 bases from J, with 13 bases between. The CDR3, as DNA: TGTGCCAGCAGTGATAGCGGGCGGACCGAAGCTTTCTTT. Translated, it gives CASSDSGRTEAFF.

CDR3 sequence (DNA): TGTGCCATCAGTGAGTCTGGGGGCCTCGCCTACGAGCAGTACTTC. Translation: CAISESGGLAYEQYF. The V and J genes are TRBV10-3 and TRBJ2-7, with a possible D match to TRBD1 (6 bases). Trimming removed 0 bases from V and 2 bases from J, with 11 bases in between. Germline CDR1 reads ENHRY; CDR2 reads SYGVKD. This CDR3 has 15 amino acids.

This sequence joins TRBV4-2 and TRBJ1-4, with TRBD1 matching 8 bases. The junction had 9 bases not matched to a gene; V was cut back by 1 base and J by 8 bases. CDR1 and CDR2 from the germline V gene are LGHNA and YNFKEQ. This CDR3 contains 16 residues. CDR3 protein: CASSQGSAGGLEKLFF. In DNA form, the CDR3 reads TGTGCCAGCAGCCAAGGTTCAGCAGGGGGCCTGGAAAAACTGTTTTTT.

The chain couples TRBV7-9 to TRBJ2-3; D gene ambiguous. Germline CDR1 SEHNR, CDR2 FQNEAQ (reference sequence). V shed 4 bases and J shed 1 base, with 12 bases lying between them. CDR3 length equals 15 residues. CDR3 sequence: CASSSDLFRTDTQYF. The CDR3 coding sequence is TGTGCCAGCAGCTCAGACTTGTTCCGCACAGATACGCAGTATTTT.

This sequence joins TRBV7-6 and TRBJ2-5; 9 bases map to TRBD1. The V gene end was trimmed by 4 bases and the J gene end by 5 bases; junction bases not matched to a gene: 5. The V gene's germline CDR1 is SGHVS and CDR2 FNYEAQ. This CDR3 comprises 14 residues. CDR3 bases: TGTGCCAGCAGCTCCGGACAGGGGATGGAGACCCAGTACTTC. Translated, it gives CASSSGQGMETQYF.

This chain links TRBV27 with TRBJ2-1; TRBD2 agrees at 7 bases. The V segment lost 5 bases and the J segment 0 bases; nucleotides outside the gene matches: 7. The CDR3 length is 16 residues. In germline, CDR1 is MNHEY, CDR2 SMNVEV (reference sequence). DNA for the CDR3: TGTGCCAGCAGTGCCGGGAGGATGAGCTCCTACAATGAGCAGTTCTTC. It translates to CASSAGRMSSYNEQFF.

This chain uses TRBV11-2 with TRBJ2-2; possibly TRBD1 for D (6 bases). Germline CDR1 is SGHAT and CDR2 is FQNNGV. The CDR3 runs 14 residues. Trimming took 1 base from V and 7 from J, leaving 10 bases between them. CDR3 loop: CASSLGRGGGELFF. DNA of the CDR3: TGTGCCAGCAGCTTAGGCAGAGGGGGCGGGGAGCTGTTTTTT.

Turning to this clone: The CDR3 carries no conserved terminal phenylalanine or tryptophan, so it likely arises from a read error. Because the CDR3's place on the DNA is in doubt, the DNA is left out and the CDR3 is given as listed by TCRdb. The V and J genes are TRBV6-5 and TRBJ2-3; the table's D call TRBD2 went unverified against the DNA. Ends included, the CDR3 has 12 residues. Germline-derived CDR1 and CDR2 are MNHEY and SVGAGI. This CDR3 is CASSLRLAGGVI.

The V and J genes are TRBV4-3 and TRBJ2-5; D unclear. The CDR3 spans 14 residues. Between the trimmed V and J ends, which lost 4 bases and 0 bases, there was a span of 9 bases. Germline CDR1 is LGHNA and CDR2 is YSLEER. CDR3 residues: CASSLGQYQETQYF. The CDR3 DNA reads TGCGCCAGCAGCCTTGGGCAGTACCAAGAGACCCAGTACTTC.

The chain uses TRBV19 and TRBJ1-2, with TRBD1 as a possible D gene (6 bases). The length of the CDR3 is 15 residues. Trimming took 7 bases from V and 0 from J, leaving 15 bases between them. Germline V gene data show CDR1 as LNHDA and CDR2 as SQIVND (reference sequence). The CDR3 sequence: CASTPAGTPNYGYTF. CDR3 DNA sequence: TGTGCCAGTACCCCTGCCGGGACACCTAACTATGGCTACACCTTC. The full variable domain, rest sourced from reference TRBV19 and TRBJ1-2, is DGGITQSPKYLFRKEGQNVTLSCEQNLNHDAMYWYRQDPGQGLRLIYYSQIVNDFQKGDIAEGYSVSREKKESFPLTVTSAQKNPTAFYLCASTPAGTPNYGYTFGSGTRLTVV.

The gene calls are TRBV6-5 and TRBJ1-5; the match to TRBD1 covers 9 bases. Germline V lookup: CDR1 MNHEY, CDR2 SVGAGI. The junction had 1 base not matched to a gene; V was cut back by 0 bases and J by 4 bases. The CDR3 contains 15 residues. This CDR3 reads CASSYSGTGNQPQHF. The CDR3 region has the DNA TGTGCCAGCAGTTACTCGGGGACAGGGAATCAGCCCCAGCATTTT.

V gene TRBV2 combines with J gene TRBJ1-2; D is unclear. The CDR3 consists of 15 residues. The germline V gene has CDR1 SNHLY and CDR2 FYNNEI. V dropped 1 base and J dropped 8 bases, with 17 bases sitting between them. The CDR3 bases are TGTGCCAGCAGTGAAGTAGGGTACGGGTCGGGAGGCTACACCTTC. Translated: CASSEVGYGSGGYTF.

CDR3 DNA sequence: TGTGCCAGCGCCAGACTAGCGGGAGGCACAGATACGCAGTATTTT. It encodes CASARLAGGTDTQYF. V and J are TRBV2 and TRBJ2-3; 12 nucleotides align to TRBD2. The V and J ends lost 8 bases and 1 base, in that order; junction bases with no gene match: 4. The CDR3 extends over 15 amino acids. The germline gives CDR1 SNHLY, CDR2 FYNNEI.

The rearrangement links TRBV5-8 to TRBJ2-3; 7 bases align to TRBD1. The trim removed 4 bases at V and 4 bases at J, leaving 9 bases unmatched. Germline CDR1 and CDR2: SGHTS and YDEGEE. CDR3 length: 15 residues. This CDR3 is CASSRWLGGADTQYF. For the CDR3, the DNA is TGTGCCAGCAGCCGGTGGCTAGGGGGCGCAGATACGCAGTATTTT.

The chain has TRBV7-2 and TRBJ1-2; D gene uncertain. V lost 5 bases and J 5 bases, leaving 18 bases between the germline ends. CDR1 is SGHTA, CDR2 FQGNSA, per germline. The CDR3 is 15 residues long. In DNA form, the CDR3 reads TGTGCCAGCAGCCTCGGCCTGCCGGGTGGGTATGGCTACACCTTC. It specifies CASSLGLPGGYGYTF.